One and the same sample provided the 4 T cell receptor beta chains below, sequenced in a study of metastatic and nonmetastatic thyroid tumors. TCRdb re-called the PCR reads via MiXCR. The sample consists of roughly 35,000 clones, about a sixth of them appearing once. No treatment of any kind had been given to any patient before thyroid surgery. Source material: blood. These receptors originate from a female donor with papillary thyroid cancer or a benign thyroid nodule (not recorded which). Some clones in this sample may be carry-over from other donors' samples.

The table lists this clone with many counts. The V gene is TRBV29-1, the J gene TRBJ1-4; TRBD1 agrees at 8 bases. Germline V gene lookup returns CDR1 SQVTM and CDR2 ANQGSEA. V shed 6 bases and J 8 bases; nucleotides not matched to a gene: 11. The CDR3 sequence is 14 residues long. The CDR3 loop reads CSVAGGAGGEKLFF. The CDR3 DNA reads TGCAGCGTCGCAGGGGGCGCGGGGGGCGAAAAACTGTTTTTT.

This chain links TRBV2 with TRBJ2-1; possible D gene TRBD2, 6 bases. V dropped 5 bases and J dropped 0 bases, with 8 bases sitting between them. There are 14 residues in the CDR3. CDR1 is SNHLY, CDR2 FYNNEI, per germline. The CDR3 sequence: CASSMEGSYNEQFF. The DNA of the CDR3 is TGTGCCAGCAGTATGGAGGGCTCCTACAATGAGCAGTTCTTC.

This clone was recorded a few times. Possible read error: a much larger clone is one base away. The V and J genes are TRBV20-1 and TRBJ2-3; TRBD2 agrees at 11 bases. In germline, CDR1 is DFQATT, CDR2 SNEGSKA (reference sequence). CDR3 size: 18 residues. Germline trimming cut 6 bases from V and 2 bases from J; bases unmatched to any gene: 16. The CDR3 sequence is CSARCLAGGRHYTDTQYF. DNA of the CDR3: TGCAGTGCCAGGTGTCTAGCGGGAGGCAGACACTACACAGATACGCAGTATTTT.

This clone was found many times. The rearrangement uses TRBV5-6 and TRBJ2-7; D gene uncertain. The CDR3 totals 14 residues. Germline V gene data show CDR1 as SGHDT and CDR2 as YYEEEE. V gave up 1 base and J gave up 0 bases, with 8 bases separating them. CDR3 nucleotides: TGTGCCAGCAGCTTGCGGAGCGCCTCCTACGAGCAGTACTTC. Its protein is CASSLRSASYEQYF. Using reference TRBV5-6 and TRBJ2-7 for the parts outside the CDR3, the full variable domain is DAGVTQSPTHLIKTRGQQVTLRCSPKSGHDTVSWYQQALGQGPQFIFQYYEEEERQRGNFPDRFSGHQFPNYSSELNVNALLLGDSALYLCASSLRSASYEQYFGPGTRLTVT.